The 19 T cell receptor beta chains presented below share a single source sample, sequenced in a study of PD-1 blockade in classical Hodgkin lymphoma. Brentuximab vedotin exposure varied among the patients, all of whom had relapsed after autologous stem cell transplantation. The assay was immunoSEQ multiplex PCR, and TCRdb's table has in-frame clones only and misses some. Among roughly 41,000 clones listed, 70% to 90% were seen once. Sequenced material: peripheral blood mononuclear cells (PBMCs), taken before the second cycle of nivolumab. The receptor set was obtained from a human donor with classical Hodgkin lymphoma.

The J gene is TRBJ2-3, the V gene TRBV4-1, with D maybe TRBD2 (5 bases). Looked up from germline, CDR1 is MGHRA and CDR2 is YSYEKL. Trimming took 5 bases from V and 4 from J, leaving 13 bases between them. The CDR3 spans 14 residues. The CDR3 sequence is CASSTFGVADTQYF. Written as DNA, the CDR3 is TGCGCCAGCAGCACCTTCGGGGTGGCAGATACGCAGTATTTT.

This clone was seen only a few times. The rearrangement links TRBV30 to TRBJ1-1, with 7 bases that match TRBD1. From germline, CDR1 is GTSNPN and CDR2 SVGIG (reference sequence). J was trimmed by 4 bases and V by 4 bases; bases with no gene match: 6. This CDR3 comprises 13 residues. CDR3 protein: CAWIYRGSTEAFF. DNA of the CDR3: TGTGCCTGGATATACAGGGGTAGCACTGAAGCTTTCTTT. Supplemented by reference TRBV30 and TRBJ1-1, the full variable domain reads SQTIHQWPATLVQPVGSPLSLECTVEGTSNPNLYWYRQAAGRGLQLLFYSVGIGQISSEVPQNLSASRPQDRQFILSSKKLLLSDSGFYLCAWIYRGSTEAFFGQGTRLTVV.

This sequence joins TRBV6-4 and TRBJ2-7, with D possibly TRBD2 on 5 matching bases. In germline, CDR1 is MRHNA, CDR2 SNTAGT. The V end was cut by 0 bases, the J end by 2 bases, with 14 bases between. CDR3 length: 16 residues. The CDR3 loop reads CASSDSTRGRPYEQYF. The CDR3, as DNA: TGTGCCAGCAGTGACTCAACCCGGGGTCGGCCCTACGAGCAGTACTTC.

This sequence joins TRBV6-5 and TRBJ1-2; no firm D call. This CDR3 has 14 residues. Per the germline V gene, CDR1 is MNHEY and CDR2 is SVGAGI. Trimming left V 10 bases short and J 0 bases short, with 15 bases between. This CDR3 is CATTTTFPNYGYTF. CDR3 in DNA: TGTGCCACCACTACGACGTTTCCTAACTATGGCTACACCTTC.

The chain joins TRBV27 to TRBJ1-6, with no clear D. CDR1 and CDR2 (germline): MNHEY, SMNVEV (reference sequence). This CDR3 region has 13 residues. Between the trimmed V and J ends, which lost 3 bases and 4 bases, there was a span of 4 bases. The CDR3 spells CASSLMYNSPLHF. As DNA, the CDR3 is TGTGCCAGCAGTTTGATGTATAATTCACCCCTCCACTTT.

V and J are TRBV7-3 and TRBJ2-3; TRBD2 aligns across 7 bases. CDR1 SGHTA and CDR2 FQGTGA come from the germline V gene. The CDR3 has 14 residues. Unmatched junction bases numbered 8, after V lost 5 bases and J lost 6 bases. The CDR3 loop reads CASSTTGTTDTQYF. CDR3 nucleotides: TGTGCCAGCAGCACTACCGGGACTACGGATACGCAGTATTTT.

The CDR3 bases are TGTGCCAGCTCACCACTTGGATACGAGCAGTACTTC. It yields the protein CASSPLGYEQYF. J is TRBJ2-7 and V is TRBV18; unclear D gene. Germline loops: CDR1 KGHSH, CDR2 LQKENI. The CDR3 has 12 residues. V shed 1 base and J shed 4 bases, with 5 bases lying between them. The full variable domain, its missing parts supplied by reference TRBV18 and TRBJ2-7, is NAGVMQNPRHLVRRRGQEARLRCSPMKGHSHVYWYRQLPEEGLKFMVYLQKENIIDESGMPKERFSAEFPKEGPSILRIQQVVRGDSAAYFCASSPLGYEQYFGPGTRLTVT.

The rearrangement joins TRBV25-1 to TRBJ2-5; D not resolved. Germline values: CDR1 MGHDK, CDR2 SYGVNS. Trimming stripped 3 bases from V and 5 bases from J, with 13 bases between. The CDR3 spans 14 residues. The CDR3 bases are TGTGCCAGCAGTGAGCCCCTGATTACGGAGACCCAGTACTTC. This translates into CASSEPLITETQYF.

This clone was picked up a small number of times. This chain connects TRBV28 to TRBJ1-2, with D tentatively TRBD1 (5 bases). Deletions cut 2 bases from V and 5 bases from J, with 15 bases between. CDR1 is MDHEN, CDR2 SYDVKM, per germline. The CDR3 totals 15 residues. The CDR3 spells CASSLAIGTLYGYTF. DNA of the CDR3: TGTGCCAGCAGTTTAGCGATAGGGACCCTTTATGGCTACACCTTC.

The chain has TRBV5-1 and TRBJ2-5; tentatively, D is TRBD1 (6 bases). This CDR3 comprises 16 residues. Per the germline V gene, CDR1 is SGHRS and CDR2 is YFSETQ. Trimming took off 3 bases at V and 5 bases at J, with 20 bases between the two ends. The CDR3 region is CASSWVTGSLYETQYF. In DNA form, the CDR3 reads TGCGCCAGCAGCTGGGTCACAGGGTCCCTTTACGAGACCCAGTACTTC.

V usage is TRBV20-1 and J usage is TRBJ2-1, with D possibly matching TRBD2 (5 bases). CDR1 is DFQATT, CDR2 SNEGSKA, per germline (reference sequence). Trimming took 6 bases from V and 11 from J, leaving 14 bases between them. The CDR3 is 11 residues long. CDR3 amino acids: CSAPTMNKQFF. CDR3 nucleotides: TGCAGTGCCCCGACTATGAATAAGCAGTTCTTC.

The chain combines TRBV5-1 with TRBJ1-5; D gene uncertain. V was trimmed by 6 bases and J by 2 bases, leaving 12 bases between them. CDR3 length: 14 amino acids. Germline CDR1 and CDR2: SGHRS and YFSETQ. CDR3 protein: CASILPVRNQPQHF. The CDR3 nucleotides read TGCGCCAGCATTCTCCCGGTCCGCAATCAGCCCCAGCATTTT. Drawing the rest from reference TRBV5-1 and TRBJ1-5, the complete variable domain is KAGVTQTPRYLIKTRGQQVTLSCSPISGHRSVSWYQQTPGQGLQFLFEYFSETQRNKGNFPGRFSGRQFSNSRSEMNVSTLELGDSALYLCASILPVRNQPQHFGDGTRLSIL.

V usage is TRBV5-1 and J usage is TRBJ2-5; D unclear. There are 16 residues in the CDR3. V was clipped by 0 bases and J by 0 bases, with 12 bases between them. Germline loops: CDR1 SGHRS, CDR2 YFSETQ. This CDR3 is CASSLVVGLYQETQYF. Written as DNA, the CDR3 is TGCGCCAGCAGCTTGGTTGTGGGTCTGTACCAAGAGACCCAGTACTTC.

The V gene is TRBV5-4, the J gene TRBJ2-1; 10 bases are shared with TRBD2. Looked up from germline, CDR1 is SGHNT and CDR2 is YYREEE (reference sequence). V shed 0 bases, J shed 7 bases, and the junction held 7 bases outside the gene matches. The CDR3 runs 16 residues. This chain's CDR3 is CASSLGASGSRNEQFF. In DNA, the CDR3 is TGTGCCAGCAGCTTGGGGGCTAGCGGGAGTCGGAATGAGCAGTTCTTC.

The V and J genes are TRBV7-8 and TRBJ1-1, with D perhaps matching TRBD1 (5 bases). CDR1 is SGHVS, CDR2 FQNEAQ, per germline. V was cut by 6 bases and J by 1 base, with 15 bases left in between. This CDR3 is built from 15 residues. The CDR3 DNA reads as TGTGCCAGCAGTTTCGGGGACGGGCCGAACACTGAAGCTTTCTTT. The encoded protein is CASSFGDGPNTEAFF.

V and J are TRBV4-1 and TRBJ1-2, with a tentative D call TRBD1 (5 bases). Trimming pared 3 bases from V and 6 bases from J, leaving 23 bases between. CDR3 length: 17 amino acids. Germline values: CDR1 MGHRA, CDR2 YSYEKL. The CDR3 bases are TGCGCCAGCAGCCACGATATAGGTTTATGGCAGGGCCATGGCTACACCTTC. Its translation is CASSHDIGLWQGHGYTF.

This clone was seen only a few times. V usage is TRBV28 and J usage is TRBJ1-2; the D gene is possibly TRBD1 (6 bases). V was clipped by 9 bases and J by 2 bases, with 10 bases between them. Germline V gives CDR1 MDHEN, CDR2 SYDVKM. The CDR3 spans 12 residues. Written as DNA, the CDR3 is TGTGCCAGTGGGGGCAGAAACTATGGCTACACCTTC. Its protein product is CASGGRNYGYTF.

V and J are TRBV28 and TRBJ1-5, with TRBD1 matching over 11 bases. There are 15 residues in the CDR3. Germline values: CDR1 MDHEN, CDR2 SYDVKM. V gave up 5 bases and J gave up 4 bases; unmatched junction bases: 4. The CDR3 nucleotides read TGTGCCAGCAGTAGGACAGGGGGCGCAAATCAGCCCCAGCATTTT. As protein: CASSRTGGANQPQHF.

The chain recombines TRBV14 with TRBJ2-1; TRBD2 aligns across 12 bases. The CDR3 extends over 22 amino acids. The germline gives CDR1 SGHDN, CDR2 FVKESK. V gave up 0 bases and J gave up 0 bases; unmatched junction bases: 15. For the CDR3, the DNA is TGTGCCAGCAGCCAAGATTTTTCGGGCCTAGCGGGAGGGTCGGTCTCCTACAATGAGCAGTTCTTC. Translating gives CASSQDFSGLAGGSVSYNEQFF.